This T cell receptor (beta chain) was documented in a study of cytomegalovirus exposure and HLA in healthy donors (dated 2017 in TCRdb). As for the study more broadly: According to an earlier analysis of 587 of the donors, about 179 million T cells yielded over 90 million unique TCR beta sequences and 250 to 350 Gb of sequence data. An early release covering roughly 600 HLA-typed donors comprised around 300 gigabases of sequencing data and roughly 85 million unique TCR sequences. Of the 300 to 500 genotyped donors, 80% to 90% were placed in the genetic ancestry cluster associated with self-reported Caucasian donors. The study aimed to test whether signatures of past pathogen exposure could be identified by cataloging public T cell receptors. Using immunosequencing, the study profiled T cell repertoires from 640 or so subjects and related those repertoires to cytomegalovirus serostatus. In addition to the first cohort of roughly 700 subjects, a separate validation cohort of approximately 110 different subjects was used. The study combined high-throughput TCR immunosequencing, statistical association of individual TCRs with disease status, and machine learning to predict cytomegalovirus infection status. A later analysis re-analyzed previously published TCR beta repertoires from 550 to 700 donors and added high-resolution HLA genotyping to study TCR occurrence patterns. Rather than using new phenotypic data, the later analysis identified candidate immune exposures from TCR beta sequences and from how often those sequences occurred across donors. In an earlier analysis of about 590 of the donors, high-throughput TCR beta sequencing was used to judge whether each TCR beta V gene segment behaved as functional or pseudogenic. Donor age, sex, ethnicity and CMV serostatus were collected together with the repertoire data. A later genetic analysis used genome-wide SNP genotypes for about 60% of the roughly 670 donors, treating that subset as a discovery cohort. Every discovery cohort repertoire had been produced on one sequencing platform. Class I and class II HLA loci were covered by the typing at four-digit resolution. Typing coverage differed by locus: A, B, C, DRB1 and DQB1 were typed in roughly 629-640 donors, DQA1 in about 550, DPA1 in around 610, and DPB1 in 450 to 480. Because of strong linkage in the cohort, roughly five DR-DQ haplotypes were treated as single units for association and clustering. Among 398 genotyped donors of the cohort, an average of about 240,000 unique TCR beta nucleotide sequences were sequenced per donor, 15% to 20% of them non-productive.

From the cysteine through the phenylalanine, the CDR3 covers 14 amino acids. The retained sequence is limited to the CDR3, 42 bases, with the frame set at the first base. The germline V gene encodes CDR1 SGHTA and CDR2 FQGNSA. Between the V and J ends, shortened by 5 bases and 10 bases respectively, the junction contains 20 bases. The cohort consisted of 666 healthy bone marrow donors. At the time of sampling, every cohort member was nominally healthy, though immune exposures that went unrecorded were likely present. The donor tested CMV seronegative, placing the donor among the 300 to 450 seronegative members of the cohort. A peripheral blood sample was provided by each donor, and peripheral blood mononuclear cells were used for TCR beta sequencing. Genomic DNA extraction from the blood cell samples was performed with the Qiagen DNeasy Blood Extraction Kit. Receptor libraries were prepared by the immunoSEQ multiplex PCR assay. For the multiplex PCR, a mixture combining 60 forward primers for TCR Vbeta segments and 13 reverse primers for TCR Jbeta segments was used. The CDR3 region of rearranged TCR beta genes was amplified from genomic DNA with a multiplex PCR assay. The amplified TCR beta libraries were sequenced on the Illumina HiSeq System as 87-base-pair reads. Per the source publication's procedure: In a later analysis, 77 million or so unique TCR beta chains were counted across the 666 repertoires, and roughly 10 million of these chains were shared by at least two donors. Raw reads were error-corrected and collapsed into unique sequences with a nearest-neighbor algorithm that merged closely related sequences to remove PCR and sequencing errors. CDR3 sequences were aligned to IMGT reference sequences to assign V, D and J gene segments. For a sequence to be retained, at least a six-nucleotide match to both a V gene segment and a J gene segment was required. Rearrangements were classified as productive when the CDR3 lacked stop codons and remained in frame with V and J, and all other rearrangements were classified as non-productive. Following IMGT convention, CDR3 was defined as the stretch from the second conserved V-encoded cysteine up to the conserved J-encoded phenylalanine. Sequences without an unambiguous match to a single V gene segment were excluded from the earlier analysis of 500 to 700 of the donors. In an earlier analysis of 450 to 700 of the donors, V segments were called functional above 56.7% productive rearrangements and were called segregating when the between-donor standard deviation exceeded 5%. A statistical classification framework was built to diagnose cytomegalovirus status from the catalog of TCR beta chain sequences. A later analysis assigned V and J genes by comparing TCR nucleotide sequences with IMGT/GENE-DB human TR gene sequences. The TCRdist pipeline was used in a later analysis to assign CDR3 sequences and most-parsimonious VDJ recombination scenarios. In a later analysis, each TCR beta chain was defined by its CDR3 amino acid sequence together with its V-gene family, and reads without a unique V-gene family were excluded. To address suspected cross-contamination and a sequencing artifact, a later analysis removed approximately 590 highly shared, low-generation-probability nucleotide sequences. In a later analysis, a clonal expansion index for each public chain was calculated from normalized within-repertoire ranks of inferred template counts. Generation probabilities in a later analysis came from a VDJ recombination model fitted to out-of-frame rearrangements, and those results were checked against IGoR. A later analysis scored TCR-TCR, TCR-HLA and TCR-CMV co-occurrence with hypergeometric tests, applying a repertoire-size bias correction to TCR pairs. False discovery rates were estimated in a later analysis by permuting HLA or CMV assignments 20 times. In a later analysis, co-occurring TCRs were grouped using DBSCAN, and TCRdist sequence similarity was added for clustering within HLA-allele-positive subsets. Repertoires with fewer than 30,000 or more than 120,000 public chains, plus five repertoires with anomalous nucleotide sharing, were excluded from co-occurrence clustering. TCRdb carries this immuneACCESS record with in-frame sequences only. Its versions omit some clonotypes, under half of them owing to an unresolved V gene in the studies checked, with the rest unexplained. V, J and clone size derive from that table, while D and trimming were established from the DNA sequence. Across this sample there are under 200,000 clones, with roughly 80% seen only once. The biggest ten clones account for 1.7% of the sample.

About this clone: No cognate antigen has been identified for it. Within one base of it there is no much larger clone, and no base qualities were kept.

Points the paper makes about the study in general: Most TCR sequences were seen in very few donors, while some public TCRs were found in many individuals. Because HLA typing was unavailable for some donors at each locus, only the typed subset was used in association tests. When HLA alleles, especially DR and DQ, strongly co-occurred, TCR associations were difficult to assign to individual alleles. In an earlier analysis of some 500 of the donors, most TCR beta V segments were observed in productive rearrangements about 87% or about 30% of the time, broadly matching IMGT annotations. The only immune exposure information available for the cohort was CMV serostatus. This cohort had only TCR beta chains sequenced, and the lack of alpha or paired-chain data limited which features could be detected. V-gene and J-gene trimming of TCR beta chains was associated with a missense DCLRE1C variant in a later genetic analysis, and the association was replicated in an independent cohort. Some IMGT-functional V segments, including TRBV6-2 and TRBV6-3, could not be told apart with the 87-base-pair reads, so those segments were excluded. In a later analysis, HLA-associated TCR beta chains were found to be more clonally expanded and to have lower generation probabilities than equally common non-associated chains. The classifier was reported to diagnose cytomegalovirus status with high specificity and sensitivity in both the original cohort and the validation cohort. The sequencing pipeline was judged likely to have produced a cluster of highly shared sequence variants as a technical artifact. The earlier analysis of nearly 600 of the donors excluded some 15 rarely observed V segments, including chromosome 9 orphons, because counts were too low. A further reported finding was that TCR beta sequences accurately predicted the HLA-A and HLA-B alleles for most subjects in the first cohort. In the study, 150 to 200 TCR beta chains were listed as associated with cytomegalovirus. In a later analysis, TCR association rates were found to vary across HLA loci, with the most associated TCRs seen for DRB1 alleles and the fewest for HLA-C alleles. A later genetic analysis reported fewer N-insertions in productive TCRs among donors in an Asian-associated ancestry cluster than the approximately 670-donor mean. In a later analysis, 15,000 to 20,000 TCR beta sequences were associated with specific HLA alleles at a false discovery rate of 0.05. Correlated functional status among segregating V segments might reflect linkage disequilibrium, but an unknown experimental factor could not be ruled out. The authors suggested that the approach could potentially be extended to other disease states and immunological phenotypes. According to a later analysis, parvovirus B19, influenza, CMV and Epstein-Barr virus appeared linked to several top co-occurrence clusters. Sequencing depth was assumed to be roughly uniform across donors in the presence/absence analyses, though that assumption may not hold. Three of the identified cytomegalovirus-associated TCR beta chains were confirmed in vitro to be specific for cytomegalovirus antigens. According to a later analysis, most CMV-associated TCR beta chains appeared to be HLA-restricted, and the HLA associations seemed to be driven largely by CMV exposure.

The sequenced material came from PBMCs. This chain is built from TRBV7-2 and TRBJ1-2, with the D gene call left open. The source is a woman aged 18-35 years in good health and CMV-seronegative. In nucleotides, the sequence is TGTGCCAGCAGCCAGCGGCGGGCCGGGTCCGTCTACACCTTC. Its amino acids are CASSQRRAGSVYTF.